This TCR beta chain derives from a study of blood T cells in healthy people across ages. Then a second PCR, running about 6 to 11 cycles, was carried out with a sample-barcoded 5' primer and a J-beta primer mix. In TCRdb, the 5' RACE reads were re-called with MiXCR into one record per CDR3 protein. Of 870,000 or so distinct CDR3 sequences in the sample, more than 25% were seen once. In germline, CDR1 is LGHNA, CDR2 YNFKEQ. This CDR3 contains 16 residues. V gave up 0 bases and J gave up 6 bases; unmatched junction bases: 4. The chain is built from TRBV4-2 and TRBJ2-1, with TRBD2 identical over 11 bases. This TCR was recovered from a woman of 80 years or more in good health. Sequenced sample: blood. The CDR3 loop is CASSQDRTSGSNEQFF. CDR3 nucleotide sequence: TGTGCCAGCAGCCAAGATAGAACTAGCGGGAGCAATGAGCAGTTCTTC.